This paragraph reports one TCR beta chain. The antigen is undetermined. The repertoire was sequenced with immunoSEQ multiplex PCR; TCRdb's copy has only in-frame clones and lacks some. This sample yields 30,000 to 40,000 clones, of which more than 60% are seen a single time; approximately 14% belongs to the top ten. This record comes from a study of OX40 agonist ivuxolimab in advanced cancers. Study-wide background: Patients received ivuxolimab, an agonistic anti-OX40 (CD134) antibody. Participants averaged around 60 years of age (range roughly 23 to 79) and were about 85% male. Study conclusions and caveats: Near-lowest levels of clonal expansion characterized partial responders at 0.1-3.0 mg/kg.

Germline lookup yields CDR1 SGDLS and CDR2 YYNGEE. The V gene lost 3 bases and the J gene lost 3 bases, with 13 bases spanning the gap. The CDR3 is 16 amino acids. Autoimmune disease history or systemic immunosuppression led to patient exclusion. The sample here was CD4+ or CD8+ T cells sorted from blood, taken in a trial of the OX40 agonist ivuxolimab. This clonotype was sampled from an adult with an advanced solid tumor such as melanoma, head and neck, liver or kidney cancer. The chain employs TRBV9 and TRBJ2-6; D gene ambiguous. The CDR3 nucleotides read TGTGCCAGCAGCGGCGGCCCGTGGGGTGGGGCCAACGTCCTGACTTTC. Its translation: CASSGGPWGGANVLTF.